The clone carrying this T cell receptor (beta chain) has more than one count but fewer than ten. As yet, its antigen is unknown. The source of the sample is a study of shared clonotypes between healthy human individuals. Overall study: There were three CD4 naive, three CD4 memory, two CD8 naive and one CD8 memory plates per donor.

Study conclusions and caveats: Sampling was confined to blood; repertoires within tissues likely differ.

An assay was performed, and its level was deep. Genomic DNA of each subset was evenly split across several immunoSEQ plates. This table comes from immunoSEQ multiplex PCR, and its TCRdb copy is limited to in-frame clones, with some not included. The sample holds roughly 1,100,000 clones, 65% to 75% seen once. The germline V gene has CDR1 MNHNS and CDR2 SASEGT. The ends were cut back, 4 bases at V and 5 bases at J, with 17 bases in the middle. The CDR3 sequence is 15 residues long. Sequenced sample: memory CD4+ T cells sorted from blood. The subset is: CD45RA-negative fraction. This receptor was identified in a man younger than 35 in good health. The rearrangement uses TRBV6-1 and TRBJ1-2; tentatively, D is TRBD1 (5 bases). In nucleotides, the CDR3 is TGTGCCAGCAGTGGGGACGGACGTATCGTATATGGCTACACCTTC. As protein: CASSGDGRIVYGYTF.